Listed below are T cell receptor beta chains from one sample, sequenced in a study of neurological immune-mediated disorders. TCRdb recomputed calls from the 5' RACE reads with MiXCR, one row per CDR3 protein. Of some 25,000 distinct CDR3 sequences in the sample, about 6.7% were seen once. What was sequenced was PBMCs. The receptors here all came from a woman between 35 and 50 years old in good health. Each CDR3 is given with its conserved first and last residue. The D gene is left open where the match is weak. The size entry is marked missing in some rows and otherwise reads once, few, many or a size class.

size	D	V	J	CDR3	DNA
many	-	TRBV5-1	TRBJ2-2	CASSPLGSDGELFF	TGCGCCAGCAGTCCCCTAGGCTCCGACGGGGAGCTGTTTTTT
many	TRBD2	TRBV20-1	TRBJ2-7	CSARGLAGDEQYF	TGCAGTGCTAGGGGGCTAGCGGGAGACGAGCAGTACTTC
many	-	TRBV5-1	TRBJ1-5	CASRLDGYSNQPQHF	TGCGCCAGCAGACTGGACGGTTATAGCAATCAGCCCCAGCATTTT
many	TRBD2	TRBV20-1	TRBJ2-1	CSASRGTSGSSYNEQFF	TGCAGTGCTAGCCGGGGGACTAGCGGTAGCTCCTACAATGAGCAGTTCTTC
many	-	TRBV30	TRBJ2-5	CASGVETQYF	TGTGCCTCGGGGGTGGAGACCCAGTACTTC
many	TRBD1	TRBV5-1	TRBJ2-5	CASSRSPPGTGMAQETQYF	TGCGCCAGCAGCCGATCACCCCCCGGGACAGGGATGGCCCAAGAGACCCAGTACTTC
many	-	TRBV20-1	TRBJ2-3	CTTRDNWGTDTQYF	TGCACAACACGGGACAACTGGGGCACAGATACGCAGTATTTT
many	TRBD1	TRBV20-1	TRBJ1-1	CSAMIQGARAEAFF	TGCAGTGCTATGATCCAGGGGGCTCGGGCTGAAGCTTTCTTT
many	-	TRBV7-2	TRBJ2-3	CASSLVGWVDTQYF	TGTGCCAGCAGCTTAGTTGGATGGGTAGATACGCAGTATTTT
many	-	TRBV14	TRBJ2-4	CASSHRQDRDIQYF	TGTGCCAGCAGCCACCGACAGGATAGAGACATTCAGTACTTC
many	TRBD1	TRBV7-2	TRBJ1-5	CASSFGTGGQPQHF	TGTGCCAGCAGCTTCGGGACAGGGGGCCAGCCCCAGCATTTT
many	-	TRBV5-1	TRBJ2-3	CASGVGSGTDTQYF	TGCGCCAGCGGAGTGGGTTCCGGCACAGATACGCAGTATTTT
medium-sized	-	TRBV6-5	TRBJ2-7	CASSLTVPGASYEQYF	TGTGCCAGCAGTCTCACGGTCCCGGGGGCTTCCTACGAGCAGTACTTC
many	-	TRBV5-1	TRBJ2-3	CASSFQDLASDTQYF	TGCGCCAGCAGCTTTCAGGATCTAGCGTCAGATACGCAGTATTTT
medium-sized	-	TRBV7-6	TRBJ1-5	CASSLGVGADQPQHF	TGTGCCAGCAGCTTAGGGGTGGGTGCGGATCAGCCCCAGCATTTT
many	-	TRBV6-6	TRBJ2-2	CASSYPGSGTGELFF	TGTGCCAGCAGTTACCCAGGGTCGGGGACCGGGGAGCTGTTTTTT
many	-	TRBV5-5	TRBJ2-5	CASSSQRLVLRETQYF	TGTGCCAGCAGCTCCCAAAGACTAGTCTTGCGGGAGACCCAGTACTTC
many	-	TRBV27	TRBJ1-1	CASSFLGAGTEAFF	TGTGCCAGCAGTTTTTTGGGGGCGGGCACTGAAGCTTTCTTT
-	-	TRBV5-1	TRBJ2-6	CASTGTDYSGANVLTF	TGCGCCAGCACCGGGACGGACTACTCTGGGGCCAACGTCCTGACTTTC
many	-	TRBV5-1	TRBJ2-6	CASSPDTSGANVLTF	TGCGCCAGCAGCCCGGACACTTCTGGGGCCAACGTCCTGACTTTC
many	-	TRBV5-1	TRBJ2-2	CASSPGTIGELFF	TGCGCCAGCAGCCCCGGGACAATCGGGGAGCTGTTTTTT
many	-	TRBV5-6	TRBJ2-3	CASSLGEEDTQYF	TGTGCCAGCAGCTTGGGAGAGGAAGATACGCAGTATTTT
many	-	TRBV20-1	TRBJ1-5	CSASRAVSDNQPQHF	TGCAGTGCTAGCAGGGCCGTTTCCGACAATCAGCCCCAGCATTTT
medium-sized	-	TRBV20-1	TRBJ2-1	CSAGGFYNEQFF	TGCAGTGCTGGGGGGTTCTACAATGAGCAGTTCTTC
medium-sized	-	TRBV28	TRBJ2-4	CASSLDPVGAKNIQYF	TGTGCCAGCAGTTTAGACCCCGTTGGCGCCAAAAACATTCAGTACTTC
many	-	TRBV7-2	TRBJ2-5	CASSSHRETQYF	TGTGCCAGCAGCTCCCACCGAGAGACCCAGTACTTC
many	TRBD2	TRBV20-1	TRBJ2-7	CSARDRGVNSYEQYF	TGCAGTGCTAGAGATCGGGGGGTTAACTCCTACGAGCAGTACTTC
many	-	TRBV30	TRBJ1-1	CAWNQRQGFYGTEAFF	TGTGCCTGGAATCAAAGGCAGGGGTTTTATGGCACTGAAGCTTTCTTT
many	-	TRBV11-2	TRBJ2-7	CASSLWASSPNEQYF	TGTGCCAGCAGCTTATGGGCATCCTCACCCAACGAGCAGTACTTC
many	TRBD2	TRBV9	TRBJ2-2	CASSVAPGGHIGELFF	TGTGCCAGCAGCGTAGCACCGGGAGGGCACATCGGGGAGCTGTTTTTT
many	-	TRBV20-1	TRBJ1-4	CSAMTEASEKLFF	TGCAGTGCTATGACAGAGGCTAGTGAAAAACTGTTTTTT
medium-sized	-	TRBV12-3/TRBV12-4	TRBJ1-2	CASSVRGTYGYTF	TGTGCCAGCAGTGTCCGGGGGACCTATGGCTACACCTTC
many	TRBD2	TRBV3-1	TRBJ2-5	CAGRTPGGKYQETQYF	TGTGCCGGAAGGACACCGGGGGGGAAGTACCAAGAGACCCAGTACTTC
-	-	TRBV18	TRBJ2-7	CASSPQQGSSYEQYF	TGTGCCAGCTCGCCCCAACAGGGTAGCTCCTACGAGCAGTACTTC
many	-	TRBV27	TRBJ2-1	CASSLSTSHEQFF	TGTGCCAGCAGTTTATCGACCAGCCATGAGCAGTTCTTC
many	TRBD1	TRBV15	TRBJ1-1	CATSRATGTGTEAFF	TGTGCCACCAGCAGAGCTACCGGGACAGGGACTGAAGCTTTCTTT
many	TRBD2	TRBV4-2	TRBJ2-7	CASSQGLAETYEQYF	TGTGCCAGCAGCCAAGGACTAGCGGAGACCTACGAGCAGTACTTC
-	-	TRBV12-3/TRBV12-4	TRBJ2-2	CASSLPHPGDPGELFF	TGTGCCAGCAGTTTACCCCATCCGGGAGACCCCGGGGAGCTGTTTTTT
many	-	TRBV20-1	TRBJ2-1	CSATSLRVYEQFF	TGCAGTGCTACTAGCCTACGCGTCTATGAGCAGTTCTTC
many	-	TRBV20-1	TRBJ2-1	CSARARRGEPGSYNEQFF	TGCAGTGCTAGGGCCCGGCGGGGTGAGCCGGGCTCCTACAATGAGCAGTTCTTC
many	-	TRBV5-5	TRBJ2-7	CASSFQGFGEQYF	TGTGCCAGCAGCTTCCAGGGGTTCGGAGAGCAGTACTTC
medium-sized	TRBD2	TRBV7-2	TRBJ2-5	CASSFTSGLGEETQYF	TGTGCCAGCAGCTTTACCTCGGGACTAGGGGAGGAGACCCAGTACTTC
many	-	TRBV6-2/TRBV6-3	TRBJ2-1	CASSYGIGGPSYNEQFF	TGTGCCAGCAGTTACGGAATCGGCGGGCCCTCCTACAATGAGCAGTTCTTC
medium-sized	-	TRBV20-1	TRBJ2-1	CSARGPGGEQFF	TGCAGTGCTAGAGGGCCTGGTGGTGAGCAGTTCTTC
many	-	TRBV29-1	TRBJ2-7	CSVGVGYEQYF	TGCAGCGTTGGCGTCGGATACGAGCAGTACTTC
medium-sized	-	TRBV2	TRBJ1-4	CASAPRQGEKLFF	TGTGCCAGCGCCCCACGTCAGGGTGAAAAACTGTTTTTT
few	TRBD2	TRBV28	TRBJ2-7	CASSFMREGPEQYF	TGTGCCAGCAGTTTTATGAGGGAGGGACCCGAGCAGTACTTC
many	TRBD1	TRBV28	TRBJ2-1	CASRVRDRNYNEQFF	TGTGCCAGCAGGGTAAGGGACAGGAATTACAATGAGCAGTTCTTC
many	-	TRBV20-1	TRBJ2-7	CSATDGNAYEQYF	TGCAGTGCTACCGACGGAAACGCCTACGAGCAGTACTTC
many	-	TRBV4-2	TRBJ2-7	CASSQVGSGALYEQYF	TGTGCCAGCAGCCAAGTTGGGAGCGGAGCGTTATACGAGCAGTACTTC
many	TRBD2	TRBV29-1	TRBJ2-1	CSLQTSGTYNEQFF	TGCAGCCTACAGACTAGCGGAACCTACAATGAGCAGTTCTTC
many	TRBD1	TRBV7-6	TRBJ1-1	CASSFETGMTEAFF	TGTGCCAGCAGCTTCGAGACAGGGATGACTGAAGCTTTCTTT
many	-	TRBV5-4	TRBJ2-7	CASSLGGGPNEQYF	TGTGCCAGCAGCTTGGGCGGGGGCCCAAACGAGCAGTACTTC